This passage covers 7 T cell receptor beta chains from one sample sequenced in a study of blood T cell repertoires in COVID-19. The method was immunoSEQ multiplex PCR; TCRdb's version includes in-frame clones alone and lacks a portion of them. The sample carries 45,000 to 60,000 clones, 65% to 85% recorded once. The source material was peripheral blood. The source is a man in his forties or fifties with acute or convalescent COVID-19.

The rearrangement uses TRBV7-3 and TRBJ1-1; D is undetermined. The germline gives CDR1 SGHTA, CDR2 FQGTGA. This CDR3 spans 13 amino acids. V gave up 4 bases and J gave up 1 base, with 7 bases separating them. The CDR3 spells CASSSSSNTEAFF. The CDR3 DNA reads TGTGCCAGCAGCTCCTCCTCGAACACTGAAGCTTTCTTT.

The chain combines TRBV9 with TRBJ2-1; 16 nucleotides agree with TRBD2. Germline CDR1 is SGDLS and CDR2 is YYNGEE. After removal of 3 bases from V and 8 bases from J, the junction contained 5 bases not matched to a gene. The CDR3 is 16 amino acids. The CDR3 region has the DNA TGTGCCAGCAGCGAAGGGACTAGCGGGGGGGGCTATGAGCAGTTCTTC. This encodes CASSEGTSGGGYEQFF.

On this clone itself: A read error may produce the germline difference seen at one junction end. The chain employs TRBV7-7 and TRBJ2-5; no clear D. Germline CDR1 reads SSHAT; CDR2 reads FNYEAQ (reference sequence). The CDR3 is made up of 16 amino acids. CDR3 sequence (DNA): TGTGCTAGCAGCTTAGGTGCCCCTCTAGGCCAAGAGACCCAGTACTTC. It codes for CASSLGAPLGQETQYF.

CDR3 amino acids: CASSLKTSGHNEQFF. The CDR3 DNA reads TGCGCCAGCAGCTTGAAGACTAGCGGGCACAATGAGCAGTTCTTC. The V gene is TRBV5-1, the J gene TRBJ2-1; TRBD2 matches at 10 bases. The CDR3 runs to 15 residues. V dropped 1 base and J dropped 5; count of bases not matched to a gene: 3. CDR1 and CDR2 from the germline V gene are SGHRS and YFSETQ.

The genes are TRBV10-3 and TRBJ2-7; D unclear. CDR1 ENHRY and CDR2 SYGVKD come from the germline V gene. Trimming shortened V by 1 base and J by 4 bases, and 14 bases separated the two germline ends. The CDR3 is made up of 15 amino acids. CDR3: CAISEYLIRGYEQYF. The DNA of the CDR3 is TGTGCCATCAGTGAGTACCTCATACGAGGATACGAGCAGTACTTC.

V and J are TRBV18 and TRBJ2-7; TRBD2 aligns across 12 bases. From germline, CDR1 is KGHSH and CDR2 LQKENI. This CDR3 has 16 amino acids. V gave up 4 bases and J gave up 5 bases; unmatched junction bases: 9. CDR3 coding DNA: TGTGCCAGCTCACGCGCGACTAGCGGGAGTACGGACGAGCAGTACTTC. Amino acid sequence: CASSRATSGSTDEQYF.

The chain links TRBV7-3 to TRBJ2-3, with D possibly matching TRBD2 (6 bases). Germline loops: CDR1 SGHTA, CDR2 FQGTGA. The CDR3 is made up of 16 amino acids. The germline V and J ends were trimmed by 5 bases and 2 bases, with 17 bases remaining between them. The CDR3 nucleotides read TGTGCCAGCAGCCCCCTGCGGGGCGGCTTCACAGATACGCAGTATTTT. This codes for CASSPLRGGFTDTQYF.